The clone carrying this T cell receptor (beta chain) occurred a few times. What it binds is unknown. CDR3 regions were amplified by Arm-PCR using iRepertoire HTBI primers to build TCR beta libraries. TCRdb itself ran the multiplex PCR reads through MiXCR, one entry per CDR3 protein. The table records hundreds of thousands of distinct CDR3 sequences, less than 25% of them present only once. This sample was included in a study of regulatory T cells in long-lasting Graves disease. Turning to the study itself: Persistent Graves' disease required over 5 years of antithyroid drugs and positive TSH receptor antibodies. General observations from the study: With a small sample size, accuracy may have been reduced.

Time point specified: persistent/refractory GD, antithyroid drugs over 5 years with positive TRAb. PBMC RNA served as the TCR library source. It was by American Thyroid Association guidelines that Graves' disease was diagnosed. Into tubes containing EDTA, roughly 8.8 milliliters of peripheral blood were drawn. This CDR3 region has 11 residues. V lost 7 bases and J lost 7, with 11 bases in between. Germline V gene lookup returns CDR1 SGHTS and CDR2 YDEGEE. The rearrangement uses TRBV5-8 and TRBJ1-1, with a possible D match to TRBD1 (5 bases). The clonotype originates from a female donor with Graves disease. Sample: peripheral blood mononuclear cells (PBMCs), taken when the disease was refractory, from a patient treated with antithyroid drugs. The DNA for the CDR3 is TGTGCCAGCTTTGGGGGTTATGAAGCTTTCTTT. This sequence encodes CASFGGYEAFF.